This entry concerns a single T cell receptor (beta chain). As yet, its antigen is unknown. These data come from a study of graft-versus-host responses after intestinal transplantation. Study details: Recipients received multivisceral, liver-intestinal, or isolated intestinal transplants. All of the recipients had induction that used anti-thymocyte globulin, then tacrolimus and steroids for approximately 3 years. The study, taken as a whole, reports: Early after transplant, HvG clones declined as circulating GvH clones peaked. GvH clones surfaced in recipient marrow, some emerging earlier in ileum or blood.

Repertoires were generated with immunoSEQ multiplex PCR, while TCRdb's copy carries only in-frame clones and drops some. The sample includes about 3,500 clones, over 90% of them seen just once. The sequence derives from a human patient who received an intestinal transplant, so some T cells may come from the graft donor. The sample here was PBMCs, taken 11 days after intestinal transplantation.

The CDR3 DNA follows: TGTGCCAGCAGCTCCTCCGGAGGACAGGAATCCGATACGCAGTATTTT. Translated, it gives CASSSSGGQESDTQYF. V usage is TRBV9 and J usage is TRBJ2-3, with TRBD1 matching 7 bases. Germline CDR1 and CDR2: SGDLS and YYNGEE. Trimming cost V 4 bases and J 6 bases; bases outside gene matches: 14. This CDR3 contains 16 residues.